The T cell receptor (beta chain) under discussion was sequenced for a study of cytotoxic CD8 clonotypes in ibrutinib-treated CLL. Study-level points and caveats: Public clonotypes, found uncommonly, either contracted or stayed stable on treatment. Baseline clonality exceeded age-matched healthy donors and tracked circulating CD8+ T-cell counts.

About this clone: The target antigen is unknown.

Losses at the gene ends were 5 bases for V and 3 bases for J; bases not matched to a gene: 6. This CDR3 has 14 residues. The germline CDR1 and CDR2 sequences are SEHNR and FQNEAQ (reference sequence). Sequencing used immunoSEQ multiplex PCR; TCRdb keeps in-frame clones, though not all of them. The sample yields over 120,000 clones, 70% to 80% seen once. The sequenced sample was PBMCs, obtained after 24 months of ibrutinib treatment. The genes are TRBV7-9 and TRBJ2-7, with 8 bases matching TRBD1. This sequence originates from a human donor with chronic lymphocytic leukemia. The CDR3 spells CASSLDRGIYEQYF. CDR3 bases: TGTGCCAGCAGCCTCGACAGGGGAATCTACGAGCAGTACTTC.